This entry features one T cell receptor (beta chain) sequence. This CDR3 is 16 amino acids long. Trimming at V came to 0 bases and at J to 4 bases, leaving 7 bases not matched to a gene. CDR1 and CDR2 from the germline V gene are DFQATT and SNEGSKA (reference sequence). These data come from a study of T cells in Graves' hyperthyroidism and ophthalmopathy. Researchers amplified the TCR beta CDR3 regions from RNA transcripts. Using the HTBI primer set, a first-round RT-PCR was run on the TCR CDR3. TCRdb reprocessed the multiplex PCR reads via MiXCR and lists one record per CDR3 protein. The repertoire holds under 350,000 distinct CDR3 sequences, 15% to 20% seen once, with 45% to 50% in the top ten.

This chain joins TRBV20-1 and TRBJ2-1, with 9 bases fitting TRBD1. Sample: blood. This receptor was identified in a woman between 50 and 59 years old with Graves' hyperthyroidism. The CDR3 protein is CSARDPDRGNYNEQFF. The CDR3 DNA is TGCAGTGCTAGAGACCCGGACAGGGGAAATTACAATGAGCAGTTCTTC.